This T cell receptor beta chain was observed in a study of human T cells and chemical hapten exposure. The study, taken as a whole, reports: Sensitizing with DPC caused no change in TCRs above 1 in 1000 frequency.

Individual cDNA molecules (in the library) carried attached unique molecular identifiers. TCRdb passed the RACE reads through MiXCR, listing each CDR3 protein once. Of some 31,000 distinct CDR3 sequences in the sample, roughly 5% were seen once. This clonotype was recorded many times. Its target is not known. V was pared by 5 bases and J by 0 bases, with 11 bases between. CDR1 is DFQATT and CDR2 is SNEGSKA in the germline V gene (reference sequence). The CDR3 spans 13 residues. The time point here: healthy volunteer bleed at 6 weeks. Sequencing started from total RNA isolated from unfractionated whole blood.

Material: whole blood. The chain has TRBV20-1 and TRBJ2-7, with no clear D. The clonotype comes from a human donor in good health. Some clones in this sample may be carry-over from other donors' samples. CDR3 bases: TGCAGTGCTGATAACGGCCTCTCCTACGAGCAGTACTTC. Protein product: CSADNGLSYEQYF.